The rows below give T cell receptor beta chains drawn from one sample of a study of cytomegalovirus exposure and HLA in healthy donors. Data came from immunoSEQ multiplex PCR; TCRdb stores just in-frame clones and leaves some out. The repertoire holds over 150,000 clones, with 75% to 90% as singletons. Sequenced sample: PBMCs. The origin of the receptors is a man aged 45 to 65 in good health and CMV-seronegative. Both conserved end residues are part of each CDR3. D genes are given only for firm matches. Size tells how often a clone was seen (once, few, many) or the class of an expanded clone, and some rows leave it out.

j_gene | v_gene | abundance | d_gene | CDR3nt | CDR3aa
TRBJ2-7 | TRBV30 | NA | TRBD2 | TGTGCCTGGAGGACTAGCGGGGGAACCTACGAGCAGTACTTC | CAWRTSGGTYEQYF
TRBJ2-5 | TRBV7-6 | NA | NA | TGTGCCAGCAGCTCAGGGCAGGGAGAGACCCAGTACTTC | CASSSGQGETQYF
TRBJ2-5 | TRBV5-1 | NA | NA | TGCGCCAGCAGCTTGGACGGCAGGGAATCGGGGACCCAGTACTTC | CASSLDGRESGTQYF
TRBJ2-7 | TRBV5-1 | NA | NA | TGCGCCAGCAGCTTGGCCGGAGGATACGACGGAGTTTACGAGCAGTACTTC | CASSLAGGYDGVYEQYF
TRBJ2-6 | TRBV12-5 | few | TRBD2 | TGTGCTAGTGGTAAGGGACTAGCGGGGGGAAACTCTGGGGCCAACGTCCTGACTTTC | CASGKGLAGGNSGANVLTF
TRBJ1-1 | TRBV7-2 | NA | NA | TGTGCCAGCAGCTGGACACCCCAGGGGAGAAACACTGAAGCTTTCTTT | CASSWTPQGRNTEAFF
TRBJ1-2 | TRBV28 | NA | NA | TGTGCCAGCAGTCGCTTCTCTGGGGGCCGGGTTTACTATGGCTACACCTTC | CASSRFSGGRVYYGYTF
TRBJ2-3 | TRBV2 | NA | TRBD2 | TGTGCCAGCACTCAGACTAGCGATAATACGCAGTATTTT | CASTQTSDNTQYF
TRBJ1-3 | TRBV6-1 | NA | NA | TGTGCCAGCAGTCCCAGGGGCGTCTCTGGAAACACCATATATTTT | CASSPRGVSGNTIYF
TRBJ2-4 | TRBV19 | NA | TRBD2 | TGTCGGCTAGCGGACAAAAACATTCAGTACTTC | CRLADKNIQYF
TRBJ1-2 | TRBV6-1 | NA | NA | TGTGCCAGCATCCCGGGACTACAAGGCTATGGCTACACCTTC | CASIPGLQGYGYTF
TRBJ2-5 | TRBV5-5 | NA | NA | TGTGCCAGCAGCGGGTCGGACAGCAGAGAGACCCAGTACTTC | CASSGSDSRETQYF
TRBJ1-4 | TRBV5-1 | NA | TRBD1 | TGCGCCAGCAGCCTAATGGGACAGTCTTCCTTTGCAACTAATGAAAAACTGTTTTTT | CASSLMGQSSFATNEKLFF
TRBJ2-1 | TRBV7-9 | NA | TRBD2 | TGTGCCAGCAGCTCCAGCTTAGCGGGGGGGCATACGTACAATGAGCAGTTCTTC | CASSSSLAGGHTYNEQFF
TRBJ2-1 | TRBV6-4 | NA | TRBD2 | TGTGCCAGCAGCCGGACTAGCTCCAATGAGCAGTTCTTC | CASSRTSSNEQFF
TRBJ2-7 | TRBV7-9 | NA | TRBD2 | TGTGCCAGCAGCCCCGCGGGGGGGGTCTACGAGCAGTACTTC | CASSPAGGVYEQYF
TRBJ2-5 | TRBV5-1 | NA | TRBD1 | TGCGCCAGCAGCGACGGGACAGGACAAGAGACCCAGTACTTC | CASSDGTGQETQYF
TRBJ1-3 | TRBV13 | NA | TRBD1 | TGTGCCAGCAGCCCGCCGGGACAGGCCCTTTTGGCTGGAAACACCATATATTTT | CASSPPGQALLAGNTIYF
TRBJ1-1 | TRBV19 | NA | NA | TGTGCCAGTAGTAAGCCCCAGGGACAGAACACTGAAGCTTTCTTT | CASSKPQGQNTEAFF
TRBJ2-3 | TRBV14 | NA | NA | TGTGCCAGCAGCCAAGACAGTTTGTGGGGGGTAGATACGCAGTATTTT | CASSQDSLWGVDTQYF
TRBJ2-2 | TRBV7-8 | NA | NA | TGTGCCAGCAGCCAGACTCCGGGACAGAACACCGGGGAGCTGTTTTTT | CASSQTPGQNTGELFF
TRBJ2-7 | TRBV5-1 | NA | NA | TGCGCCAGCAGCTTGGACAGGCACCTCTACGAGCAGTACTTC | CASSLDRHLYEQYF